This T cell receptor beta chain was documented in a study of human T cells and chemical hapten exposure (dated by TCRdb to the early 2020s). Broadly, across the study: For sensitization, 2% DPC in acetone was applied to a roughly 2 cm by roughly 2 cm area of upper inner arm skin. Throughout the study period of around 25 weeks, patients also received therapeutic DPC doses to the scalp every week. Patch testing was performed on the upper back with Finn chambers containing 0.01% DPC, and the patch tests were scored after 6 days according to International Contact Dermatitis Research Group standards. Alopecia areata with under or over 50% scalp involvement, alopecia totalis and alopecia universalis were represented in the patient cohort, which was mostly female. The libraries were sequenced as a pool, and the TCR yield per sample differed mostly because of small variations in library volumes within the pool. This study followed changes in the peripheral blood TCR repertoire in vivo during primary and secondary sensitization of alopecia patients to the hapten diphenylcyclopropenone (DPC). Blood samples were taken from patients before sensitization (week 0) and then at 2, 6 and about 24 weeks after DPC sensitization. Blood for TCR sequencing was provided by twenty-nine alopecia patients at one to four time points (pre-sensitization, 2, 6 and 24 weeks).

The time point label, read with the paper, signifies: patch test 2, 6 weeks after DPC sensitization. The sample's treatment or condition label is to be understood as: therapeutic diphenylcyclopropenone sensitization with weekly scalp DPC. Blood at each patch-test visit was drawn before the patch test was applied. Eligible patients were aged 18 to 70, diagnosed with alopecia, deemed suitable for DPC therapy, and excluded if pregnant. Total RNA was isolated from unfractionated whole blood collected in Tempus Blood RNA tubes. Measured from the cysteine to the phenylalanine, the CDR3 is 13 residues long. Just CDR3 DNA is preserved here, 39 bases in frame from base 1. V drops 4 bases and J drops 0 bases, leaving 9 bases in between. Via the germline V gene, CDR1 is SQVTM and CDR2 ANQGSEA. The study at large found these results: Patch test score was positively correlated with the number of PT1 expanded TCRs, with significance at thresholds 8, 16 and 32 but not at 4. DPC sensitization did not change the number of TCRs with a frequency above 1 in 1000, and there was no evidence of changes in global repertoire structure. Compared with pre-sensitization or healthy control sets, expanded TCRs formed significantly more large CDR3 similarity clusters, which is consistent with antigen-driven responses. Repeated subsampling changed both the strength of the expansion versus patch-test correlation and the threshold at which the correlation became significant. All patients had alopecia, a presumed autoimmune disease, so their immune response might differ from that of healthy individuals.

Comment on this clonotype: Its antigen is not yet known. Base-call qualities are not available, and no considerably larger clone is one nucleotide away.

Libraries were built with RACE. The sequencing machine was a NextSeq 500. During library preparation, unique molecular identifiers were attached to individual cDNA molecules so that TCRs could be counted in a quantitative, reproducible way. Each blood RNA sample was used to sequence both TCR alpha and TCR beta chains. For the original study's pipeline: A median of about 87,000 TCRs per sample was observed, with a range of about 20,000 to 700,000. V, J and CDR3 annotation of the TCR reads was performed with the Decombinator software suite. To make PS versus PT1 abundance plots, every sample was subsampled to the same number of TCRs (28,000). Expanded TCRs were defined as absent before sensitization and observed at least eight times at the 2-week time point. TCRdb took the public reads, trimmed them with fastp at Q25, ran MiXCR for clone calling and kept in-frame beta chains. Rows matching on CDR3 protein sequence are summarized as one entry with the most common DNA and genes. The V and J calls reflect TCRdb's pipeline rather than the authors' work. The sample table holds 84,000 or so distinct CDR3 sequences, of which about 9.4% were seen once. The ten largest account for approximately 2.3% of the sample.

The TCR was taken from a woman aged 25 to 39 with alopecia areata. Some clones in this sample may be carry-over from other donors' samples. The chain links TRBV29-1 with TRBJ1-1; the D gene is perhaps TRBD1, from 5 matching bases. The source material was whole blood, sampled in connection with sensitization to the hapten diphenylcyclopropenone (DPC). The nucleotides read TGCAGCGTTGTTCAGGGATTGAACACTGAAGCTTTCTTT. This gives the protein CSVVQGLNTEAFF. The variable domain in full, with residues beyond the CDR3 obtained from the reference TRBV29-1 and TRBJ1-1 genes, is SAVISQKPSRDICQRGTSLTIQCQVDSQVTMMFWYRQQPGQSLTLIATANQGSEATYESGFVIDKFPISRPNLTFSTLTVSNMSPEDSSIYLCSVVQGLNTEAFFGQGTRLTVV.